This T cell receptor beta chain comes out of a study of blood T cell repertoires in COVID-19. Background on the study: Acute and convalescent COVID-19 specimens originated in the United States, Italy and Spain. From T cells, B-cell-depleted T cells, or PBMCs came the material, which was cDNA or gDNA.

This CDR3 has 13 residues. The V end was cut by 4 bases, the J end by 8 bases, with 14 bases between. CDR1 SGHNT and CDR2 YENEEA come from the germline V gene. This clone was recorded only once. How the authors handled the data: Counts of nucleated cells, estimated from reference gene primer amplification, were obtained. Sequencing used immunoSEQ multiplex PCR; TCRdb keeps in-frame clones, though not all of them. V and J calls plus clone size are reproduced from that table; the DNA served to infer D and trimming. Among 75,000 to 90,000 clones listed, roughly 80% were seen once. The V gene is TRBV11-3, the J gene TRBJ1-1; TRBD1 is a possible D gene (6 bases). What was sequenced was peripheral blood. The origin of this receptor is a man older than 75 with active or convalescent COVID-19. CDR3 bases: TGTGCCAGCAGCTCGGGGGGGGCGAACGAAGCTTTCTTT. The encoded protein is CASSSGGANEAFF.